This TCR beta chain appears in the sequencing data of a study of human thymus T cells. All available leukocytes, rather than a set cell count, yielded the blood DNA. The protocol was immunoSEQ multiplex PCR, while the TCRdb copy is restricted to in-frame clones and leaves out a portion. The sample consists of about 60,000 clones, roughly 94% of them appearing once. CDR3 size: 16 residues. The V gene's germline CDR1 is LNHNV and CDR2 YYDKDF (reference sequence). With V trimmed by 0 bases and J by 4 bases, 7 bases remained unmatched. The sample was blood. This clonotype was obtained from a boy under three years old with a congenital heart defect but otherwise immunologically healthy. The J gene is TRBJ2-7, the V gene TRBV15; 9 bases map to TRBD1. In nucleotides, the CDR3 is TGTGCCACCAGCAGAGAGGGGACAGGGCCGGGGTACGAGCAGTACTTC. Encoded protein: CATSREGTGPGYEQYF.